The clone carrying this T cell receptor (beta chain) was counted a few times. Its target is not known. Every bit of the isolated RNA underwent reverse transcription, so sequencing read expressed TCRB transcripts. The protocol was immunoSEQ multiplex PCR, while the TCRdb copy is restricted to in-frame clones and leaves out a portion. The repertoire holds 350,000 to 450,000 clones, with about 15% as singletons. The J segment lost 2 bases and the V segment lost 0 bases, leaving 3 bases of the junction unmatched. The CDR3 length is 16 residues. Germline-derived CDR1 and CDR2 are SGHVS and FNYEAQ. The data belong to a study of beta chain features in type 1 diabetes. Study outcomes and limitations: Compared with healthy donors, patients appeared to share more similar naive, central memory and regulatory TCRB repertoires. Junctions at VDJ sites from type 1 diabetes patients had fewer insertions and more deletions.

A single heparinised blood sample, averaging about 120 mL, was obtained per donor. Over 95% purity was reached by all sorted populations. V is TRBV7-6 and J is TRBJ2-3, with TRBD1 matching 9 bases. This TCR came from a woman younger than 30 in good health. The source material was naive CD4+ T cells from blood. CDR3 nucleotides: TGTGCCAGCAGCTTAGCCGGGACAGGGTCCACAGATACGCAGTATTTT. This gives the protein CASSLAGTGSTDTQYF.